The next 22 T cell receptor beta chains were all read from a single sample in a study of brain T cells in children with intractable seizures. Regarding time point: blood from clinic visit 5 months post-surgery; TSC patient then seizure free. The protocol was immunoSEQ multiplex PCR, while the TCRdb copy is restricted to in-frame clones and leaves out a portion. Here the sample spans 340,000 or so clones, more than 85% being singletons. Sequences were derived from peripheral blood, sampled 4 to 5 months after surgery. These receptors all stem from a boy less than two years old with tuberous sclerosis and intractable seizures.

The chain has TRBV5-6 and TRBJ2-1; either TRBD1 or TRBD2 may supply D (5 bases each). The CDR3 is made up of 17 amino acids. V was shortened by 2 bases and J by 9 bases, with 24 bases between the two germline ends. Germline values: CDR1 SGHDT, CDR2 YYEEEE. The CDR3 DNA sequence: TGTGCCAGCAGCTTCCCCGGGACCTCCAGGCCCTTGGGTGAGCAGTTCTTC. Translating gives CASSFPGTSRPLGEQFF.

The chain uses TRBV7-9 and TRBJ2-7; 12 nucleotides align to TRBD2. V lost 5 bases, J lost 4 bases, and 6 bases stayed unmatched. CDR1 SEHNR and CDR2 FQNEAQ come from the germline V gene (reference sequence). This CDR3 is 15 amino acids long. The CDR3 sequence: CASSVRLAGVYEQYF. CDR3 DNA: TGTGCCAGCAGCGTTAGACTAGCGGGAGTGTACGAGCAGTACTTC.

The CDR3: CARAADRCSGNTIYF. The CDR3 DNA is TGTGCCAGGGCAGCGGACAGGTGCTCTGGAAACACCATATATTTT. This sequence joins TRBV19 and TRBJ1-3; TRBD1 matches 7 bases. The CDR3 runs 15 residues. V lost 9 bases, J lost 0 bases, and 8 bases stayed unmatched. Germline CDR1 reads LNHDA; CDR2 reads SQIVND (reference sequence).

The chain uses TRBV3-1 (or the pseudogene TRBV3-2) and TRBJ2-7, with 7 bases lining up with TRBD2. The V and J ends lost 0 bases and 7 bases, in that order; junction bases with no gene match: 0. From germline, CDR1 is LGHDT and CDR2 YNNKEL (reference sequence). This CDR3 contains 12 residues. CDR3 residues: CASSQEGGEQYF. The CDR3 DNA is TGTGCCAGCAGCCAAGAGGGGGGGGAGCAGTACTTC.

This chain uses TRBV19 with TRBJ1-4; D is possibly TRBD1 (6 bases). V lost 6 bases, J lost 4 bases, and 18 bases lay in between. CDR1 LNHDA and CDR2 SQIVND come from the germline V gene (reference sequence). This CDR3 comprises 16 residues. The CDR3 loop is CASRGGTSTSNEKLFF. The CDR3 bases are TGTGCCAGTAGAGGGGGGACGTCCACAAGTAATGAAAAACTGTTTTTT.

The rearrangement links TRBV19 to TRBJ1-5; D is unresolved. Looked up from germline, CDR1 is LNHDA and CDR2 is SQIVND (reference sequence). The CDR3 is 13 residues long. Trimming removed 3 bases from V and 4 bases from J, with 7 bases in between. In nucleotides, the CDR3 is TGTGCCAGTAGTATCTCCCTAAATCAGCCCCAGCATTTT. This codes for CASSISLNQPQHF.

In this sample, this clone turned up once. The chain is built from TRBV7-6 and TRBJ1-4, with TRBD1 identical over 8 bases. CDR3 size: 15 residues. J lost 0 bases, V lost 8 bases, and 5 bases had no gene match. Germline CDR1 SGHVS, CDR2 FNYEAQ. The CDR3 region is CASGTGVATNEKLFF. The CDR3 region has the DNA TGTGCCAGCGGGACAGGCGTTGCAACTAATGAAAAACTGTTTTTT.

This clone is a singleton in its sample. The V call is TRBV4-2, the J call TRBJ1-3; 7 bases line up with TRBD1. V shed 0 bases, J shed 2 bases, and the junction held 7 bases outside the gene matches. Germline CDR1 LGHNA, CDR2 YNFKEQ. This CDR3 is built from 17 residues. The CDR3 coding sequence is TGTGCCAGCAGCCAAGATGCTAGGACAGGCGCTGGAAACACCATATATTTT. Protein product: CASSQDARTGAGNTIYF.

The genes are TRBV11-2 and TRBJ2-1; 12 bases are a match to TRBD2. CDR1 and CDR2 from the germline V gene are SGHAT and FQNNGV. The CDR3 has 15 amino acids. J lost 7 bases, V lost 1 base, and 2 bases had no gene match. CDR3 bases: TGTGCCAGCAGCTTAGTTGGACTAGCGGGGAATGAGCAGTTCTTC. Protein: CASSLVGLAGNEQFF.

This clone showed up just once. The identical CDR3 is also encoded by other nucleotide sequences in the sample. This sequence joins TRBV7-2 and TRBJ2-7, with D hard to call. The V end was cut by 2 bases, the J end by 6 bases, with 11 bases between. Germline V CDR1 and CDR2: SGHTA, FQGNSA. There are 13 residues in the CDR3. CDR3 protein: CASSLLPRGEQYF. DNA for the CDR3: TGTGCCAGCAGCTTACTCCCTCGCGGCGAGCAGTACTTC.

The chain is built from TRBV15 and TRBJ1-1; 7 nucleotides align to TRBD1. The CDR3 runs 15 residues. Unmatched junction bases numbered 6, after V lost 1 base and J lost 4 bases. Germline V lookup: CDR1 LNHNV, CDR2 YYDKDF (reference sequence). In DNA, the CDR3 is TGTGCCACCAGCAGAGTGGACAGGCTGGGCACTGAAGCTTTCTTT. Its translation is CATSRVDRLGTEAFF.

Worth noting for this clone: The same CDR3 can be traced to other DNA sequences in this sample. The V call is TRBV24-1, the J call TRBJ1-2; D uncertain. The length of the CDR3 is 12 residues. Germline CDR1 reads KGHDR; CDR2 reads SFDVKD. Trimming shortened V by 2 bases and J by 4 bases, and 4 bases separated the two germline ends. For the CDR3, the DNA is TGTGCCACCAGTGATTCAGGCTATGGCTACACCTTC. Its translation is CATSDSGYGYTF.

The chain couples TRBV29-1 to TRBJ1-2; 7 nucleotides align to TRBD1. Germline-derived CDR1 and CDR2 are SQVTM and ANQGSEA. The V gene end was trimmed by 6 bases and the J gene end by 5 bases; junction bases not matched to a gene: 12. The CDR3 spans 14 residues. CDR3 residues: CSVPRDSQVYGYTF. The CDR3 DNA sequence: TGCAGCGTCCCCCGGGACAGCCAAGTTTATGGCTACACCTTC. The full variable domain, rest sourced from reference TRBV29-1 and TRBJ1-2, is SAVISQKPSRDICQRGTSLTIQCQVDSQVTMMFWYRQQPGQSLTLIATANQGSEATYESGFVIDKFPISRPNLTFSTLTVSNMSPEDSSIYLCSVPRDSQVYGYTFGSGTRLTVV.

V usage is TRBV5-1 and J usage is TRBJ1-4, with 9 bases that match TRBD1. This CDR3 region has 16 residues. V gave up 3 bases and J gave up 0 bases; unmatched junction bases: 3. Germline CDR1 is SGHRS and CDR2 is YFSETQ. The CDR3 DNA is TGCGCCAGCAGCTCACAGGGGGCGGCAACTAATGAAAAACTGTTTTTT. This sequence encodes CASSSQGAATNEKLFF.

V gene TRBV15 combines with J gene TRBJ1-2; D is uncertain. Trimming pared 0 bases from V and 7 bases from J, leaving 9 bases between. The germline V gene has CDR1 LNHNV and CDR2 YYDKDF (reference sequence). This CDR3 has 13 residues. CDR3 sequence (DNA): TGTGCCACCAGCAGAGATATCGGGATTGGCTACACCTTC. The encoded protein is CATSRDIGIGYTF.

This chain connects TRBV2 to TRBJ1-5; D perhaps matches TRBD1 (5 bases). V was trimmed by 3 bases and J by 7 bases, leaving 16 bases between them. The CDR3 is made up of 15 amino acids. Germline V gives CDR1 SNHLY, CDR2 FYNNEI. CDR3 nucleotides: TGTGCCAGCAGTGAGACGAGGAGGGGACCCCAGCCCCAGCATTTT. It translates to CASSETRRGPQPQHF. Complete variable domain (other parts from reference TRBV2 and TRBJ1-5): EPEVTQTPSHQVTQMGQEVILRCVPISNHLYFYWYRQILGQKVEFLVSFYNNEISEKSEIFDDQFSVERPDGSNFTLKIRSTKLEDSAMYFCASSETRRGPQPQHFGDGTRLSIL.

V is TRBV18 and J is TRBJ1-2; D gene ambiguous. The CDR3 is 19 residues long. V was pared by 0 bases and J by 8 bases, with 28 bases between. Germline V gives CDR1 KGHSH, CDR2 LQKENI. In DNA form, the CDR3 reads TGTGCCAGCTCACCACCGACCGGACCGTATGTGGCTAAAAATGGGGGCTACACCTTC. Its protein is CASSPPTGPYVAKNGGYTF.

The chain carries TRBV19 and TRBJ2-2; 8 positions agree with TRBD1. Unmatched junction bases numbered 4, after V lost 4 bases and J lost 0 bases. The germline gives CDR1 LNHDA, CDR2 SQIVND (reference sequence). The CDR3 is 16 residues long. CDR3 amino acids: CASSSVDRANTGELFF. CDR3 DNA: TGTGCCAGTAGTAGTGTGGACAGGGCGAACACCGGGGAGCTGTTTTTT.

At least ten counts were recorded for this clone. The rearrangement uses TRBV5-4 and TRBJ1-1, with D maybe TRBD1 (6 bases). In germline, CDR1 is SGHNT, CDR2 YYREEE (reference sequence). The CDR3 sequence is 14 residues long. V lost 1 base, J lost 6 bases, and 13 bases lay in between. This CDR3 is CASSLLEGGSEAFF. CDR3 nucleotides: TGTGCCAGCAGCTTGTTGGAGGGGGGCTCTGAAGCTTTCTTT.

In this sample, this clone turned up once. V is TRBV12-5 and J is TRBJ2-1; 7 bases are shared with TRBD2. The CDR3 consists of 14 residues. J lost 7 bases, V lost 4 bases, and 7 bases had no gene match. Germline assignment: CDR1 LGHNT and CDR2 FRNRAP. CDR3: CASGSAGFINEQFF. The CDR3, as DNA: TGTGCTAGTGGTTCAGCGGGATTCATAAATGAGCAGTTCTTC.

The chain joins TRBV6-6 to TRBJ1-5; 7 nucleotides line up with TRBD1. Per the germline V gene, CDR1 is MNHNY and CDR2 is SVGAGI (reference sequence). The V gene end was trimmed by 8 bases and the J gene end by 1 base; junction bases not matched to a gene: 5. This CDR3 contains 14 residues. DNA for the CDR3: TGTGCCAGCGGGGACAGCAGGAGCAATCAGCCCCAGCATTTT. Translation gives CASGDSRSNQPQHF.

The rearrangement links TRBV6-5 to TRBJ1-3; D uncertain. The CDR3 is made up of 16 amino acids. Germline CDR1 is MNHEY and CDR2 is SVGAGI. V lost 3 bases and J lost 1, with 13 bases in between. The CDR3 here is CASSYRPQTSGNTIYF. The CDR3 nucleotides read TGTGCCAGCAGTTATAGGCCCCAAACTTCTGGAAACACCATATATTTT.